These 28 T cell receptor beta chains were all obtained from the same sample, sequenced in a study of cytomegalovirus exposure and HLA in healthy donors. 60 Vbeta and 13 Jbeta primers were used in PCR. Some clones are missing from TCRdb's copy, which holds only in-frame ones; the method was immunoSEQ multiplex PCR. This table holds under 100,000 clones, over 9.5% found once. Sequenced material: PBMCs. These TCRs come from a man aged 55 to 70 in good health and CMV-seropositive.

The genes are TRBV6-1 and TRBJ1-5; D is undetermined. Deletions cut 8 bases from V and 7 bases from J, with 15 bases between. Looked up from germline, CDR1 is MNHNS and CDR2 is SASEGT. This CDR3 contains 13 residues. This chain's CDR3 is CASCDWSGQPQHF. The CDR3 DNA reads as TGTGCCAGCTGCGACTGGTCGGGACAGCCCCAGCATTTT.

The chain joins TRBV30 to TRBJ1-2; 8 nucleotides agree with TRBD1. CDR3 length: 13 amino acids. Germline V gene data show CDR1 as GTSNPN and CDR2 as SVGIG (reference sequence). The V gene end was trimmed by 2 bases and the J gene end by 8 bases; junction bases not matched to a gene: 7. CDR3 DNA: TGTGCCTGGAGTTGGGACAGGAAGGTCGGCTACACCTTC. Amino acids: CAWSWDRKVGYTF.

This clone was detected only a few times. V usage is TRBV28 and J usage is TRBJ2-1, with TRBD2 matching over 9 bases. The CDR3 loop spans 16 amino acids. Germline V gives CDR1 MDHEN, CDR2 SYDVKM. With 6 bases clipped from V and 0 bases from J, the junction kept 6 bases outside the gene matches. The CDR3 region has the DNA TGTGCCAGCAGACCCTCAGCGGGAGGCTCCTACAATGAGCAGTTCTTC. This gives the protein CASRPSAGGSYNEQFF.

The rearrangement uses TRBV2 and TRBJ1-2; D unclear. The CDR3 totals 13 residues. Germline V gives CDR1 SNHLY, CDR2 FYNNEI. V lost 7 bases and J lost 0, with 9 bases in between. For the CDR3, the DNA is TGTGCCAGCAACAGCGGCGCTAACTATGGCTACACCTTC. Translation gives CASNSGANYGYTF.

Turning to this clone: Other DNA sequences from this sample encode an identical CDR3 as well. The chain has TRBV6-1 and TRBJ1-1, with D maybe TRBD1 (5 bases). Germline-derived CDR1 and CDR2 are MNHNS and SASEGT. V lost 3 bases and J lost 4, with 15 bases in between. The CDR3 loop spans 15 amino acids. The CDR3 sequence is CASSDGVGRGTEAFF. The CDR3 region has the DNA TGTGCCAGCAGTGACGGGGTCGGGAGGGGCACTGAAGCTTTCTTT.

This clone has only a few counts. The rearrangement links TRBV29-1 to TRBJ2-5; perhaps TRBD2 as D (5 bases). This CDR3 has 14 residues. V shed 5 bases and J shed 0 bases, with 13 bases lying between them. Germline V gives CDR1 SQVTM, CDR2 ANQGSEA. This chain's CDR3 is CSVTERYHQETQYF. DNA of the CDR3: TGCAGCGTTACCGAGCGGTACCACCAAGAGACCCAGTACTTC.

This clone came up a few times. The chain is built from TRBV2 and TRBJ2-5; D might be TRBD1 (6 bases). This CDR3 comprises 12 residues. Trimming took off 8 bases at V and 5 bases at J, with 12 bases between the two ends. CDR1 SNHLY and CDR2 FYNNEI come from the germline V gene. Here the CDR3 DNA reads TGTGCCAGCGTTGCCCAGGGGGAGACCCAGTACTTC. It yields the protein CASVAQGETQYF. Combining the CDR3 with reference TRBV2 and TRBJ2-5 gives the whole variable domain EPEVTQTPSHQVTQMGQEVILRCVPISNHLYFYWYRQILGQKVEFLVSFYNNEISEKSEIFDDQFSVERPDGSNFTLKIRSTKLEDSAMYFCASVAQGETQYFGPGTRLLVL.

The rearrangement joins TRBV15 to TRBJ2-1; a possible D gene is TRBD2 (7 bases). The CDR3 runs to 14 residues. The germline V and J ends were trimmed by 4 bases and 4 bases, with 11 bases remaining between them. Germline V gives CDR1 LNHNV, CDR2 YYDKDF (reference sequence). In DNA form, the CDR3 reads TGTGCCACCAGCATAGGGGGGGGATACAATGAGCAGTTCTTC. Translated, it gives CATSIGGGYNEQFF.

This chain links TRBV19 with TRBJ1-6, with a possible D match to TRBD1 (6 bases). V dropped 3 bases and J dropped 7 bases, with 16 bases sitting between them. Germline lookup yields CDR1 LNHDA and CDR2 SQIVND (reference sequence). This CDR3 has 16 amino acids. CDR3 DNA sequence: TGTGCCAGTAGTATTGGCGGGGGCGCGGGAAATTCACCCCTCCACTTT. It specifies CASSIGGGAGNSPLHF.

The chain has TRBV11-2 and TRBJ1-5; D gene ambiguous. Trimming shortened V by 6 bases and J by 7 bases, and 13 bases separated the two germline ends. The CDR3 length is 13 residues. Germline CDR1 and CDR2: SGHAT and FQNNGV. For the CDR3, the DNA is TGTGCCAGCAGTCGGGAACAACGGCAGCCCCAGCATTTT. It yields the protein CASSREQRQPQHF.

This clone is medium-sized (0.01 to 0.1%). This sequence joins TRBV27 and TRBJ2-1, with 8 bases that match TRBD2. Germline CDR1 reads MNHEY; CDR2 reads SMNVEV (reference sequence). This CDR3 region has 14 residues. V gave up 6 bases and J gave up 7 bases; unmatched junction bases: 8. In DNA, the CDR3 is TGTGCCAGCAGGCAAGCGGGAGATGGAAATGAGCAGTTCTTC. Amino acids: CASRQAGDGNEQFF.

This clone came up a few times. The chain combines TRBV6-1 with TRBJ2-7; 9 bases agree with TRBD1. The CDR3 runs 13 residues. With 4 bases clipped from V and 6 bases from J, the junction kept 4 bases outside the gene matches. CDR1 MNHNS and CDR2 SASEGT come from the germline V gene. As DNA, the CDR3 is TGTGCCAGCAGTGGGGGACAGGGACGCGAGCAGTACGTC. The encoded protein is CASSGGQGREQYV.

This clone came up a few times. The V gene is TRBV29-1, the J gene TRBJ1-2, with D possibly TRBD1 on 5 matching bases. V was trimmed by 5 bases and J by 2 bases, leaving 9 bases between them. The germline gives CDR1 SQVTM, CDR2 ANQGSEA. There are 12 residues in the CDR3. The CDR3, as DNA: TGCAGCGTTTCCCAGGGAAACTATGGCTACACCTTC. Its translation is CSVSQGNYGYTF.

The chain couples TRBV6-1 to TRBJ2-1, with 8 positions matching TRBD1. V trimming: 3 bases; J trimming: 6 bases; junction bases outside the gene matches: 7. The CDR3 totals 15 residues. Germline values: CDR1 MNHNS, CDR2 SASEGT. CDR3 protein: CASSDAGQGRNEQFF. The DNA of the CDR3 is TGTGCCAGCAGTGATGCAGGACAGGGCCGCAATGAGCAGTTCTTC.

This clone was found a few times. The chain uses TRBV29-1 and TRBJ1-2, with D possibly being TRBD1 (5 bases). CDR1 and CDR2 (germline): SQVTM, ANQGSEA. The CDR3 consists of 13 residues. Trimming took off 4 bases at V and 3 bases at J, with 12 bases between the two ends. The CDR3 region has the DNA TGCAGCGTTGGTGATGGGGCCTACTATGGCTACACCTTC. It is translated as CSVGDGAYYGYTF.

The CDR3, as DNA: TGTGCCAGCAGGCGCGGTAGGGGGAATGAGCAGTTCTTC. As protein: CASRRGRGNEQFF. The chain couples TRBV2 to TRBJ2-1; D might be TRBD1 (6 bases). V lost 6 bases to trimming and J lost 7 bases, with 13 bases between them. Germline CDR1 and CDR2: SNHLY and FYNNEI. The CDR3 runs to 13 residues. Full variable domain (missing parts from reference TRBV2 and TRBJ2-1): EPEVTQTPSHQVTQMGQEVILRCVPISNHLYFYWYRQILGQKVEFLVSFYNNEISEKSEIFDDQFSVERPDGSNFTLKIRSTKLEDSAMYFCASRRGRGNEQFFGPGTRLTVL.

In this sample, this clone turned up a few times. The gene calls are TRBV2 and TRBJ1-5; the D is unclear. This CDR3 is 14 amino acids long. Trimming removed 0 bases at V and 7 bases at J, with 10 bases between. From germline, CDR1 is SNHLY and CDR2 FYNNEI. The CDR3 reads CASSEANPGQPQHF. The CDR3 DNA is TGTGCCAGCAGTGAAGCTAACCCGGGGCAGCCCCAGCATTTT.

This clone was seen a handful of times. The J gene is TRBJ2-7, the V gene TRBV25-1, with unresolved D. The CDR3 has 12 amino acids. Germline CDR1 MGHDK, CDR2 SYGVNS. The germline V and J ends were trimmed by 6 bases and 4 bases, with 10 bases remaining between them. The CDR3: CASSAIRYEQYF. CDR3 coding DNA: TGTGCCAGCAGCGCCATCAGATACGAGCAGTACTTC.

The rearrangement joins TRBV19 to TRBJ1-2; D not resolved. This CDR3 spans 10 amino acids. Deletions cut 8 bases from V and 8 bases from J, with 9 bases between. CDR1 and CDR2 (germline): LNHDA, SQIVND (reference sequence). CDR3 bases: TGTGCCAGTGGCTTTTCGGGCTACACCTTC. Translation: CASGFSGYTF.

This CDR3 reads CASSPSLGRRTDTQYF. The CDR3, as DNA: TGTGCCAGCTCACCGAGTCTGGGGAGACGCACAGATACGCAGTATTTT. The chain is built from TRBV18 and TRBJ2-3, with D maybe TRBD2 (5 bases). Trimming removed 3 bases from V and 1 base from J, with 14 bases in between. This CDR3 has 16 amino acids. CDR1 is KGHSH and CDR2 is LQKENI in the germline V gene. The variable domain in full, completed from reference TRBV18 and TRBJ2-3, reads NAGVMQNPRHLVRRRGQEARLRCSPMKGHSHVYWYRQLPEEGLKFMVYLQKENIIDESGMPKERFSAEFPKEGPSILRIQQVVRGDSAAYFCASSPSLGRRTDTQYFGPGTRLTVL.

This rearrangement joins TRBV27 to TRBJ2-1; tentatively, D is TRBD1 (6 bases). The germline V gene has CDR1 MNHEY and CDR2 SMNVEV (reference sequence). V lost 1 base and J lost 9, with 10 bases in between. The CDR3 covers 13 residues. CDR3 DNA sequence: TGTGCCAGCAGTTTATACAGGGCGACTGAGCAGTTCTTC. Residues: CASSLYRATEQFF.

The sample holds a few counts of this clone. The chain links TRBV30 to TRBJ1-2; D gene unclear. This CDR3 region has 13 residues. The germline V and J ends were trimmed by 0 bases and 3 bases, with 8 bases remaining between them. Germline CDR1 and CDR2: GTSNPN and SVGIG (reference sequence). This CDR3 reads CAWSVAADYGYTF. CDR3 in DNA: TGTGCCTGGAGTGTCGCGGCAGACTATGGCTACACCTTC.

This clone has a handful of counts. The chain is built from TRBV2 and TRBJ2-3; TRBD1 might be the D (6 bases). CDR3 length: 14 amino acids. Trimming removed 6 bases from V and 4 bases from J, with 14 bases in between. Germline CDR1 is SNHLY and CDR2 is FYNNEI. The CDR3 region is CASSRDTEPDTQYF. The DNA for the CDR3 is TGTGCCAGCAGCCGGGACACGGAGCCAGATACGCAGTATTTT.

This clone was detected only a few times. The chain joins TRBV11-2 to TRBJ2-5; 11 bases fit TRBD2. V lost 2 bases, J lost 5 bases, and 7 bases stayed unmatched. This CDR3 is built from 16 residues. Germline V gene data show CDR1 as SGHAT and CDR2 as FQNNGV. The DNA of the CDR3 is TGTGCCAGCAGCTTACTAGCGGGAGGCCCTGGGGAGACCCAGTACTTC. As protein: CASSLLAGGPGETQYF.

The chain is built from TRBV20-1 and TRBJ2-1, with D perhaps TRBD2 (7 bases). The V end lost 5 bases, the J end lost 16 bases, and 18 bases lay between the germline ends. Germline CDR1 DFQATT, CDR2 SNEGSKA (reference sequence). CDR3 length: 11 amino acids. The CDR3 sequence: CSAPRGASGFF. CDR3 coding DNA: TGCAGTGCTCCCCGGGGGGCTAGCGGATTCTTC.

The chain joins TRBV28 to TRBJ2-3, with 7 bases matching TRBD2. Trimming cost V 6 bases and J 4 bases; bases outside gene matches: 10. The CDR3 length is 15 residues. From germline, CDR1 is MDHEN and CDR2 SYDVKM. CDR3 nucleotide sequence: TGTGCCAGCAGGGTTAGCGGGCCAACGGCAGATACGCAGTATTTT. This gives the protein CASRVSGPTADTQYF.

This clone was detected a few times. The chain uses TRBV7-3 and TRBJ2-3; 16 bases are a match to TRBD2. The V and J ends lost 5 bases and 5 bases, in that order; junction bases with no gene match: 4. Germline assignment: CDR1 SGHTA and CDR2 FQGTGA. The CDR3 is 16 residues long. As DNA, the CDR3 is TGTGCCAGCAGCCGTGGGACTAGCGGGGGGGGAGATACGCAGTATTTT. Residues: CASSRGTSGGGDTQYF.

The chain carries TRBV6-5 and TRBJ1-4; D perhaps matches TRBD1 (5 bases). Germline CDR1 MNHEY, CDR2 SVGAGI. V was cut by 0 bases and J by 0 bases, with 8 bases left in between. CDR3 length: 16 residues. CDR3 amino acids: CASSYSTVATNEKLFF. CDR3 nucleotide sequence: TGTGCCAGCAGTTACTCGACAGTCGCAACTAATGAAAAACTGTTTTTT.